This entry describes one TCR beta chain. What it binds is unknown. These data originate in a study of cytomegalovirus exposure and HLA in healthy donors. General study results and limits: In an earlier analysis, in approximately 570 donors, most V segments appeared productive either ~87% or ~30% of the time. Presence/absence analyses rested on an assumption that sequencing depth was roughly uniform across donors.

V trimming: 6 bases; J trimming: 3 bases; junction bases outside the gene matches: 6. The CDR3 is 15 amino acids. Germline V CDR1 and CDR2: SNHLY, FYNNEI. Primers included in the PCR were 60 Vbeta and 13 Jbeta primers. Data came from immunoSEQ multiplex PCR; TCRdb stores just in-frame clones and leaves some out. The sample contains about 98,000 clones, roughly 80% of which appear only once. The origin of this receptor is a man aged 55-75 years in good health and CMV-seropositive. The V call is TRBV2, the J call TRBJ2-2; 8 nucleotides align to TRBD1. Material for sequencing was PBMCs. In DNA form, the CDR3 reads TGTGCCAGCAGGAGGAAGACAGGGGACACCGGGGAGCTGTTTTTT. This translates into CASRRKTGDTGELFF. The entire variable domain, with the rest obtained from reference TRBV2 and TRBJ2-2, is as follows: EPEVTQTPSHQVTQMGQEVILRCVPISNHLYFYWYRQILGQKVEFLVSFYNNEISEKSEIFDDQFSVERPDGSNFTLKIRSTKLEDSAMYFCASRRKTGDTGELFFGEGSRLTVL.